The 17 T cell receptor beta chains given below trace back to one sample, sequenced in a study of molecular identifiers for immune sequencing clone quantification. TCRdb re-analysed the PCR reads in MiXCR, keeping a single row per CDR3 protein. Here the sample spans about 500,000 distinct CDR3 sequences, roughly 23% being singletons. The sample taken for sequencing was naive CD8+ T cells from blood, with Jurkat cell RNA spiked in. The subset here: FACS-sorted CD8+CD4-CCR7+CD45RA+ naive T cells. The receptors come from a human donor in good health. Some libraries in this study had Jurkat cell RNA spiked in.

This clonotype was counted once. Compared with germline, one end of the junction differs, possibly owing to a read error. V and J are TRBV30 and TRBJ2-3, with 7 bases lining up with TRBD1. CDR1 GTSNPN and CDR2 SVGIG come from the germline V gene (reference sequence). CDR3 size: 14 residues. The CDR3 sequence is CARSATGNTDTQYF. CDR3 nucleotide sequence: TGTGCCCGGAGCGCGACAGGGAACACAGATACGCAGTATTTT.

This clonotype showed up just a few times. The chain couples TRBV9 to TRBJ2-7, with TRBD1 identical over 11 bases. The CDR3 length is 16 residues. Germline CDR1 SGDLS, CDR2 YYNGEE. Trimming at V came to 0 bases and at J to 7 bases, leaving 9 bases not matched to a gene. CDR3 DNA sequence: TGTGCCAGCAGCGTAGCCCCCGGGACAGGGGGGCGGGAGCAGTACTTC. Protein product: CASSVAPGTGGREQYF.

This clonotype was seen only a few times. The chain links TRBV10-1 to TRBJ2-2; no definite D call. V was pared by 0 bases and J by 6 bases, with 14 bases between. The germline V gene has CDR1 WNHNN and CDR2 SYGVQD (reference sequence). The CDR3 runs 16 residues. In DNA form, the CDR3 reads TGCGCCAGCAGTGAGTCGCGGATACATTCGCCCGGGGAGCTGTTTTTT. Amino acid sequence: CASSESRIHSPGELFF.

J is TRBJ2-3 and V is TRBV28; 7 bases align to TRBD2. This CDR3 has 15 residues. After removal of 6 bases from V and 4 bases from J, the junction contained 10 bases not matched to a gene. The germline V gene encodes CDR1 MDHEN and CDR2 SYDVKM. In DNA form, the CDR3 reads TGTGCCAGCAGCCTTACAGCGGGATGGGCAGATACGCAGTATTTT. The encoded protein is CASSLTAGWADTQYF.

This chain uses TRBV19 with TRBJ2-3; 7 bases are a match to TRBD1. This CDR3 contains 13 residues. Germline lookup yields CDR1 LNHDA and CDR2 SQIVND (reference sequence). CDR3 bases: TGTGCATACCGGGACAGCTACACAGATACGCAGTATTTT. Its protein product is CAYRDSYTDTQYF.

This clonotype was recorded at least ten times. The chain recombines TRBV20-1 with TRBJ1-1; TRBD1 might be the D (5 bases). Germline lookup yields CDR1 DFQATT and CDR2 SNEGSKA (reference sequence). The CDR3 is 14 residues long. With 2 bases removed from V and 0 bases from J, the gap between germline ends came to 10 bases. The CDR3 nucleotides read TGCAGTGCTAGAACAGGCCCGATGAACACTGAAGCTTTCTTT. It specifies CSARTGPMNTEAFF.

This chain uses TRBV19 with TRBJ2-7, with a possible D match to TRBD2 (6 bases). The V end lost 3 bases, the J end lost 2 bases, and 17 bases lay between the germline ends. Germline CDR1 LNHDA, CDR2 SQIVND (reference sequence). CDR3 length equals 16 residues. Here the CDR3 reads CASSMGRAGPTYEQYF. In DNA, the CDR3 is TGTGCCAGTAGTATGGGAAGGGCGGGACCAACCTACGAGCAGTACTTC.

In regard to this clonotype: This could be a read error, since a much larger clone is one nucleotide away. The chain carries TRBV4-1 and TRBJ1-1; tentative D call: TRBD1 (5 bases). This CDR3 is 14 amino acids long. Germline V gene data show CDR1 as MGHRA and CDR2 as YSYEKL. Trimming took 3 bases from V and 5 from J, leaving 13 bases between them. CDR3: CASSHGGTGTEAFF. Written as DNA, the CDR3 is TGCGCCAGCAGCCACGGGGGTACCGGTACTGAAGCTTTCTTT.

The table lists this clonotype with a few counts. The V gene is TRBV12-5, the J gene TRBJ1-2; D might be TRBD1 (6 bases). The V end lost 1 base, the J end lost 0 bases, and 21 bases lay between the germline ends. Germline V gives CDR1 LGHNT, CDR2 FRNRAP. The CDR3 totals 19 residues. The CDR3 protein is CASGLEREIGQRANYGYTF. CDR3 coding DNA: TGTGCTAGTGGTTTGGAACGAGAAATCGGACAGAGAGCTAACTATGGCTACACCTTC.

V usage is TRBV4-3 and J usage is TRBJ1-1; D ambiguous. Germline V gene sequence: CDR1 LGHNA, CDR2 YSLEER. Between the trimmed V and J ends, which lost 0 bases and 2 bases, there was a span of 13 bases. This CDR3 contains 16 residues. The CDR3: CASSQDRVGGNTEAFF. The CDR3 DNA follows: TGCGCCAGCAGCCAAGATAGGGTAGGAGGAAACACTGAAGCTTTCTTT.

This clonotype was seen ten or more times. The chain has TRBV7-2 and TRBJ2-3; D gene uncertain. Germline CDR1 is SGHTA and CDR2 is FQGNSA. Trimming stripped 1 base from V and 7 bases from J, with 3 bases between. This CDR3 region has 11 residues. In nucleotides, the CDR3 is TGTGCCAGCAGCTTAGGATATACGCAGTATTTT. This translates into CASSLGYTQYF.

This clonotype occurred many times. This sequence joins TRBV6-6 and TRBJ2-7; 10 positions agree with TRBD2. There are 15 residues in the CDR3. Germline trimming cut 2 bases from V and 5 bases from J; bases unmatched to any gene: 6. Germline loops: CDR1 MNHNY, CDR2 SVGAGI (reference sequence). CDR3 sequence (DNA): TGTGCCAGCAGTTACCGAACTAGCGGGACCCACGAGCAGTACTTC. Translating it yields CASSYRTSGTHEQYF.

This clonotype was seen ten or more times. V and J are TRBV4-3 and TRBJ2-5; no clear D gene. Germline V gives CDR1 LGHNA, CDR2 YSLEER. The CDR3 is 14 amino acids. V lost 0 bases to trimming and J lost 8 bases, with 13 bases between them. CDR3 in amino acids: CASSQDVKGTTQYF. The CDR3 coding sequence is TGCGCCAGCAGCCAAGATGTGAAGGGCACAACCCAGTACTTC.

This clonotype has a count of ten or more. The chain employs TRBV7-9 and TRBJ2-3; possibly TRBD2 for D (7 bases). Germline V gene sequence: CDR1 SEHNR, CDR2 FQNEAQ (reference sequence). The CDR3 is 13 amino acids. Trimming removed 10 bases at V and 0 bases at J, with 11 bases between. The CDR3 region has the DNA TGTGCCACGGGGGGCCCTAGCACAGATACGCAGTATTTT. Amino acids: CATGGPSTDTQYF.

This clonotype was observed many times. The V gene is TRBV20-1, the J gene TRBJ2-3; 10 bases are a match to TRBD1. The CDR3 is 17 residues long. CDR1 and CDR2 (germline): DFQATT, SNEGSKA (reference sequence). Trimming cost V 3 bases and J 4 bases; bases outside gene matches: 13. CDR3 protein: CSASTFDRGRGADTQYF. As DNA, the CDR3 is TGCAGTGCTAGTACTTTTGACAGGGGGCGAGGTGCAGATACGCAGTATTTT.

Many counts were recorded for this clonotype. V usage is TRBV12-3 or TRBV12-4 and J usage is TRBJ2-3; 10 bases align to TRBD2. The trim removed 5 bases at V and 4 bases at J, leaving 6 bases unmatched. The CDR3 totals 15 residues. This chain's CDR3 is CASSQTSGKSDTQYF. CDR3 bases: TGTGCCAGCAGTCAAACTAGCGGGAAGTCAGATACGCAGTATTTT.

A note on this clonotype: A much larger clone lies a single base off, so this may be a read error. The rearrangement links TRBV4-3 to TRBJ2-7; D is perhaps TRBD1 or TRBD2 (5 bases each). The CDR3 loop spans 15 amino acids. Trimming pared 0 bases from V and 3 bases from J, leaving 12 bases between. Germline V gives CDR1 LGHNA, CDR2 YSLEER. The CDR3 is CASSQDRGPFYEQYF. In DNA, the CDR3 is TGCGCCAGCAGCCAAGATCGGGGCCCCTTCTACGAGCAGTACTTC.